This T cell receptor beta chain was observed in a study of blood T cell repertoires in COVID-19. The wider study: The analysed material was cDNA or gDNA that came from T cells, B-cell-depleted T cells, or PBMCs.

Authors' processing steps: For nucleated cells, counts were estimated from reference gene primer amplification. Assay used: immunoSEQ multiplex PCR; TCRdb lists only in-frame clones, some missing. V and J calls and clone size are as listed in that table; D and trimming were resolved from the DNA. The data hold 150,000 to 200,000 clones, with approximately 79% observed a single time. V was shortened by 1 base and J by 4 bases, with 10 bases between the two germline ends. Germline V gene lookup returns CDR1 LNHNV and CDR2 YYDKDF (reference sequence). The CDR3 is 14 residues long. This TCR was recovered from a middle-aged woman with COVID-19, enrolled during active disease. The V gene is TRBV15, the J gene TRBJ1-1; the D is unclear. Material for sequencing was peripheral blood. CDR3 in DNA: TGTGCCACCAGCAGAGGTGTGGGAGGCACTGAAGCTTTCTTT. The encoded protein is CATSRGVGGTEAFF.